The rows below give T cell receptor beta chains drawn from one sample of a study of post-analysis software for immune sequencing data. TCRdb re-called the PCR reads through MiXCR, storing one row per CDR3 protein. The table shows approximately 770,000 distinct CDR3 sequences, with 46% occurring only once. The sequenced sample was blood. The receptors were sampled from a girl under 18 with multiple sclerosis. Each CDR3 is given with its conserved first and last residue. D genes are given only for firm matches. For some rows the clone size is stated as once, few or many, or as a class when expanded; others skip it.

TRBJ1-2	.	TRBD1	TRBV29-1	CSVRDRGDGYTF	TGCAGCGTTCGGGACAGAGGGGATGGCTACACCTTC
TRBJ2-7	few	TRBD2	TRBV20-1	CSATLLAGADEQYF	TGCAGTGCTACCTTACTAGCGGGAGCCGACGAGCAGTACTTC
TRBJ2-5	few	.	TRBV12-5	CASGPHWGSETQYF	TGTGCTAGTGGGCCTCATTGGGGTTCGGAGACCCAGTACTTC
TRBJ1-5	.	TRBD1	TRBV12-3/TRBV12-4	CASSRSTGSNQPQHF	TGTGCCAGCAGTCGATCGACAGGGAGCAATCAGCCCCAGCATTTT
TRBJ2-1	.	.	TRBV11-2	CASSTPSSVQFF	TGTGCCAGCAGCACCCCGTCATCGGTGCAGTTCTTC
TRBJ2-5	.	.	TRBV24-1	CATSDPRDQQETQYF	TGTGCCACCAGTGATCCCCGGGACCAACAAGAGACCCAGTACTTC
TRBJ1-4	few	.	TRBV15	CATSRDRSGTNEKLFF	TGTGCCACCAGCAGAGACAGGTCGGGAACTAATGAAAAACTGTTTTTT
TRBJ1-1	.	.	TRBV10-1	CVSSGTRGNTEAFF	TGCGTCAGCAGTGGGACAAGGGGGAACACTGAAGCTTTCTTT
TRBJ1-5	.	.	TRBV28	CASTHGNQPQHF	TGTGCCAGCACCCACGGGAATCAGCCCCAGCATTTT
TRBJ1-2	.	.	TRBV3-1	CASSPRTVLLDGYTF	TGTGCCAGCAGCCCTAGGACAGTACTTTTGGACGGCTACACCTTC
TRBJ1-1	.	.	TRBV27	CASSITTYNTEAFF	TGTGCCAGCAGTATAACAACTTACAACACTGAAGCTTTCTTT
TRBJ2-7	.	TRBD2	TRBV20-1	CSAQRAGRTGEQYF	TGCAGTGCCCAGAGAGCGGGAAGGACGGGCGAGCAGTACTTC
TRBJ2-1	few	.	TRBV7-9	CASSADSGEQFF	TGTGCCAGCAGCGCGGACTCGGGTGAGCAGTTCTTC
TRBJ2-1	few	TRBD2	TRBV10-3	CAISVGGLTSGSDNEQFF	TGTGCCATCAGTGTCGGTGGGCTGACTAGCGGGAGTGACAATGAGCAGTTCTTC
TRBJ2-5	few	.	TRBV6-2/TRBV6-3	CASSYSNPTRGYQETQYF	TGTGCCAGCAGTTATTCGAACCCGACAAGGGGGTACCAAGAGACCCAGTACTTC
TRBJ2-5	.	.	TRBV28	CASSLCSRLEETQYF	TGTGCCAGCAGTTTATGCTCCCGACTGGAAGAGACCCAGTACTTC
TRBJ1-2	few	TRBD1	TRBV4-1	CASSQDGQGAIYGYTF	TGCGCCAGCAGCCAAGACGGACAGGGGGCAATCTATGGCTACACCTTC
TRBJ2-1	.	.	TRBV5-1	CASSLAQEGNEQFF	TGCGCCAGCAGCTTGGCCCAGGAAGGGAATGAGCAGTTCTTC
TRBJ2-1	.	TRBD2	TRBV20-1	CSAPGTIRLNEQFF	TGCAGTGCTCCCGGGACTATCCGTTTGAATGAGCAGTTCTTC
TRBJ2-7	.	TRBD2	TRBV6-2/TRBV6-3	CASSLIAGYSLSYEQYF	TGTGCCAGCAGTTTAATAGCGGGATACTCCCTCTCCTACGAGCAGTACTTC
TRBJ2-5	.	TRBD1	TRBV7-8	CATGQEQYF	TGTGCTACCGGACAGGAGCAGTACTTC
TRBJ2-7	.	.	TRBV20-1	CSAHGKGREASKQYF	TGCAGTGCTCACGGGAAGGGCAGGGAGGCCTCAAAGCAGTACTTC
TRBJ2-7	.	.	TRBV6-1	CASKLGWQSSYEQYF	TGTGCCAGCAAACTGGGCTGGCAGAGCTCCTACGAGCAGTACTTC
TRBJ2-3	few	TRBD2	TRBV29-1	CSVSPGGFGREHTDTQYF	TGCAGCGTTAGTCCGGGGGGATTCGGGCGGGAGCACACAGATACGCAGTATTTT
TRBJ2-3	.	.	TRBV29-1	CSVVDTGGLDTQYF	TGCAGCGTTGTTGACACTGGGGGATTAGATACGCAGTATTTT
TRBJ2-1	once	.	TRBV7-9	CASSDSFGGSSYNEQFF	TGTGCCAGCAGCGATAGCTTTGGGGGGAGCTCCTACAATGAGCAGTTCTTC
TRBJ1-4	few	.	TRBV24-1	CATSPGGSKLFF	TGTGCCACCAGCCCCGGAGGGTCAAAACTGTTTTTT
TRBJ2-1	.	.	TRBV20-1	CSARRRAFEQFF	TGCAGTGCTAGGAGAAGGGCGTTTGAGCAGTTCTTC
TRBJ2-7	.	.	TRBV10-3	CAISDSGPLGHEQYF	TGTGCCATCAGCGACTCGGGACCCCTCGGGCACGAGCAGTACTTC
TRBJ2-5	.	.	TRBV14	CASSLWRAEETQYF	TGTGCCAGCAGCCTGTGGAGGGCCGAAGAGACCCAGTACTTC
TRBJ1-2	few	.	TRBV18	CASSPLEGASPYTF	TGTGCCAGCTCACCACTGGAAGGGGCCTCCCCTTACACCTTC
TRBJ1-1	.	.	TRBV7-6	CASSLDGLSEAFF	TGTGCCAGCAGCTTAGATGGCTTGTCTGAAGCTTTCTTT
TRBJ2-1	few	TRBD1	TRBV20-1	CSARERGPEFEQFF	TGCAGTGCTAGAGAAAGGGGGCCGGAGTTTGAGCAGTTCTTC
TRBJ2-7	.	.	TRBV4-1	CASSQDPTANYEQYF	TGCGCCAGCAGCCAAGATCCTACTGCAAACTACGAGCAGTACTTC
TRBJ2-5	.	.	TRBV20-1	CSATSSETQYF	TGCAGTGCAACTAGCTCGGAGACCCAGTACTTC
TRBJ1-1	.	TRBD1	TRBV12-3/TRBV12-4	CASLGQAGTEAFF	TGTGCCAGTCTGGGACAGGCCGGGACTGAAGCTTTCTTT
TRBJ1-1	.	TRBD1	TRBV7-2	CASSLQGQALEAFF	TGTGCCAGCAGCTTACAGGGACAGGCCCTTGAAGCTTTCTTT
TRBJ2-4	.	.	TRBV3-1	CASSLGPLAWNIQYF	TGTGCCAGCAGTTTAGGGCCCCTAGCTTGGAACATTCAGTACTTC
TRBJ2-3	few	.	TRBV7-2	CASSFGGASTGTQYF	TGTGCCAGCAGCTTCGGCGGCGCTAGCACCGGGACGCAGTATTTT
TRBJ2-7	.	.	TRBV28	CASRAGIYEQYF	TGTGCCAGCAGAGCAGGGATCTACGAGCAGTACTTC
TRBJ1-2	.	.	TRBV12-3/TRBV12-4	CASSLAGDIGYTF	TGTGCCAGCAGTTTAGCCGGGGACATTGGCTACACCTTC
TRBJ1-6	few	.	TRBV6-2/TRBV6-3	CASSFVTSSYNSPLHF	TGTGCCAGCAGTTTTGTGACTAGCTCCTATAATTCACCCCTCCACTTT
TRBJ2-7	.	.	TRBV10-3	CAISGVGPNTNYEQYF	TGTGCCATCAGTGGCGTAGGCCCCAACACTAACTACGAGCAGTACTTC
TRBJ2-5	.	.	TRBV6-6	CASSYQSRLETQYF	TGTGCCAGCAGTTACCAGTCTCGGCTTGAGACCCAGTACTTC
TRBJ2-7	few	TRBD2	TRBV28	CASSLPSGISPAYEQYF	TGTGCCAGCAGTTTACCTAGCGGGATTTCCCCTGCCTACGAGCAGTACTTC
TRBJ1-5	.	TRBD1	TRBV5-1	CASSSFPGQAQPQHF	TGCGCCAGCAGCTCATTTCCGGGACAGGCACAGCCCCAGCATTTT
TRBJ1-1	.	.	TRBV27	CASSSRAGRWTEAFF	TGTGCCAGCAGTTCCCGGGCCGGGCGATGGACTGAAGCTTTCTTT
TRBJ2-7	once	TRBD1	TRBV7-9	CASSWAGTARGNEQYF	TGTGCCAGCAGCTGGGCTGGGACAGCCAGGGGGAACGAGCAGTACTTC